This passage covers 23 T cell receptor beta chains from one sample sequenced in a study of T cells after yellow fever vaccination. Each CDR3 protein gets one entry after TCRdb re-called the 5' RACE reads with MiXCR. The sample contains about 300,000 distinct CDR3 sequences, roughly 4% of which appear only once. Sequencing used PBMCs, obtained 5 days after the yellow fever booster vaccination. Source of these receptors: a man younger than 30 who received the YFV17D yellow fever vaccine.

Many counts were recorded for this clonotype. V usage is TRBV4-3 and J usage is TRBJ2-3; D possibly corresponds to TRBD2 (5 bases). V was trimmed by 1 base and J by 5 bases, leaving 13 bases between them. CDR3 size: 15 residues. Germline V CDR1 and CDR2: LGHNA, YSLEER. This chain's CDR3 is CASSQATLAGDTQYF. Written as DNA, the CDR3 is TGCGCCAGCAGCCAAGCCACCCTAGCAGGAGATACGCAGTATTTT.

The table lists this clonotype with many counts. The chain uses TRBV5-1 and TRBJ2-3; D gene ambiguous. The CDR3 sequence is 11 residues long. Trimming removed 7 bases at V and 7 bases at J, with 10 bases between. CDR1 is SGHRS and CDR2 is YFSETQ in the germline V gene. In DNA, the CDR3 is TGCGCCAGCTGGGCATACAATACGCAGTATTTT. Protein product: CASWAYNTQYF.

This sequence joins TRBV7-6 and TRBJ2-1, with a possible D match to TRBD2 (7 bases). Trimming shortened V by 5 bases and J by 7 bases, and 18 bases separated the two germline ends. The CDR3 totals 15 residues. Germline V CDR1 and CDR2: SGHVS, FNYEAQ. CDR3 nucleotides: TGTGCCAGCAGCCCTGAGGCGGGGGCGGGGAATGAGCAGTTCTTC. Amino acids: CASSPEAGAGNEQFF.

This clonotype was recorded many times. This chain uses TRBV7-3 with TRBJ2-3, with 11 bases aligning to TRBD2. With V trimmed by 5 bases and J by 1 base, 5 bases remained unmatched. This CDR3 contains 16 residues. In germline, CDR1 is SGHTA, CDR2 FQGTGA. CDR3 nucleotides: TGTGCCAGCAGCATCGGGACTAGCGGACGCACAGATACGCAGTATTTT. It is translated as CASSIGTSGRTDTQYF.

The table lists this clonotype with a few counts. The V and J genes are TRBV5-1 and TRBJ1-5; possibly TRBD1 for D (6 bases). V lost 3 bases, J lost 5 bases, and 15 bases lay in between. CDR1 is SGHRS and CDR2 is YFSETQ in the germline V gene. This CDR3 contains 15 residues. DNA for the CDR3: TGCGCCAGCAGCTCCCGGGAGGGGGAGGATCAGCCCCAGCATTTT. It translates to CASSSREGEDQPQHF.

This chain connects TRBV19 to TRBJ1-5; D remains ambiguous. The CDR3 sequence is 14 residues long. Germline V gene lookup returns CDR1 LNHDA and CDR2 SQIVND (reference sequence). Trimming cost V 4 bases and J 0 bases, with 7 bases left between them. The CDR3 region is CASSSFASNQPQHF. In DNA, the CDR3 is TGTGCCAGTAGTAGTTTTGCTAGCAATCAGCCCCAGCATTTT.

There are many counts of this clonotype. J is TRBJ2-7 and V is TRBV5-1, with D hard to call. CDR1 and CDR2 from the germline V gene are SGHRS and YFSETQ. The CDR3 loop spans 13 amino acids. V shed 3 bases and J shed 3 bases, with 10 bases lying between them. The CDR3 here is CASSSGHGYEQYF. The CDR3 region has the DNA TGCGCCAGCAGCTCCGGCCATGGCTACGAGCAGTACTTC.

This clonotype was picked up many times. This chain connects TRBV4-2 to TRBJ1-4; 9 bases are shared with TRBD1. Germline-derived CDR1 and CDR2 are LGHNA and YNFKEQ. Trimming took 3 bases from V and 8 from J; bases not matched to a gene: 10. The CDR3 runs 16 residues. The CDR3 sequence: CASSQVGDRVGEKLFF. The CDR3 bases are TGTGCCAGCAGCCAGGTCGGGGACAGGGTAGGAGAAAAACTGTTTTTT.

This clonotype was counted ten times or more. In DNA, the CDR3 is TGCGCCAGCAGCTTGGAGGGGGGAGCAGATACGCAGTATTTT. This encodes CASSLEGGADTQYF. The V call is TRBV5-1, the J call TRBJ2-3; D assignment may be TRBD1 or TRBD2 (6 bases each). V was trimmed by 0 bases and J by 4 bases, leaving 9 bases between them. The CDR3 is 14 residues long. Germline loops: CDR1 SGHRS, CDR2 YFSETQ. The full variable domain, its missing parts supplied by reference TRBV5-1 and TRBJ2-3, is KAGVTQTPRYLIKTRGQQVTLSCSPISGHRSVSWYQQTPGQGLQFLFEYFSETQRNKGNFPGRFSGRQFSNSRSEMNVSTLELGDSALYLCASSLEGGADTQYFGPGTRLTVL.

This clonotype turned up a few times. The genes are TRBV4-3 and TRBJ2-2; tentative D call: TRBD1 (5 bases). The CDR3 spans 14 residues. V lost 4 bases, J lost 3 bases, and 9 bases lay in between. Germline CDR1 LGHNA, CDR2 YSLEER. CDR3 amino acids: CASSRGTHTGELFF. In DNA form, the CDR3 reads TGCGCCAGCAGCCGGGGCACCCACACCGGGGAGCTGTTTTTT.

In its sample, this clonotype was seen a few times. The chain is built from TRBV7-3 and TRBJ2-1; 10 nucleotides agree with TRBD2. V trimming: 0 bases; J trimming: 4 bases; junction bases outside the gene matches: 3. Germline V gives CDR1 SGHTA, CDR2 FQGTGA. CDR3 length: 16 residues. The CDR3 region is CASSLTAGGWYNEQFF. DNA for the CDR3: TGTGCCAGCAGCTTAACAGCGGGGGGGTGGTACAATGAGCAGTTCTTC.

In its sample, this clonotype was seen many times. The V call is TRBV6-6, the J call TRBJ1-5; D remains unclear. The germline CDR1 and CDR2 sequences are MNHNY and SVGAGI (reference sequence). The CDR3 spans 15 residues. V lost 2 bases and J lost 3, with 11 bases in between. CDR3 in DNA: TGTGCCAGCAGTTACCCGGACGGGCCCAATCAGCCCCAGCATTTT. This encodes CASSYPDGPNQPQHF.

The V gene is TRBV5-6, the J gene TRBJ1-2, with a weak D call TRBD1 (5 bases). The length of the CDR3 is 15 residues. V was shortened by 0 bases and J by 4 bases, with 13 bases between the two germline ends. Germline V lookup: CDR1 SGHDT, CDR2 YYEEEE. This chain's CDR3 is CASSLGGGVAYGYTF. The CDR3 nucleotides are TGTGCCAGCAGCTTGGGCGGAGGGGTGGCCTATGGCTACACCTTC.

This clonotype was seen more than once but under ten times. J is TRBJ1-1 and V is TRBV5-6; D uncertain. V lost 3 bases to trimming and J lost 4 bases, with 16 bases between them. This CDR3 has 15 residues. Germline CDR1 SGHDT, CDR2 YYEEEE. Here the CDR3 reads CASSSFPGTSTEAFF. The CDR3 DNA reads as TGTGCCAGCAGCTCGTTTCCGGGAACCTCCACTGAAGCTTTCTTT. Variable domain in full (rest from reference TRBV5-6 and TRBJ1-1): DAGVTQSPTHLIKTRGQQVTLRCSPKSGHDTVSWYQQALGQGPQFIFQYYEEEERQRGNFPDRFSGHQFPNYSSELNVNALLLGDSALYLCASSSFPGTSTEAFFGQGTRLTVV.

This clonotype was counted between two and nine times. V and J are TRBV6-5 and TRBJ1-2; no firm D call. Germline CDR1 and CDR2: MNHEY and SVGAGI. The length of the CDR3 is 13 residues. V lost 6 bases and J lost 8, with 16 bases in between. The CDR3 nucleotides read TGTGCCAGCAGGGCCTTTCAGGCTGGAGGCTACACCTTC. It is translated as CASRAFQAGGYTF.

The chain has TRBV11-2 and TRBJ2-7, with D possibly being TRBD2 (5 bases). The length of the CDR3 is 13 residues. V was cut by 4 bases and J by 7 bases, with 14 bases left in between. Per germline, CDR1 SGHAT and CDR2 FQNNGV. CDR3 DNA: TGTGCCAGCAGCTCGTCCGGGGTGGGAGAGCAGTACGTC. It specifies CASSSSGVGEQYV.

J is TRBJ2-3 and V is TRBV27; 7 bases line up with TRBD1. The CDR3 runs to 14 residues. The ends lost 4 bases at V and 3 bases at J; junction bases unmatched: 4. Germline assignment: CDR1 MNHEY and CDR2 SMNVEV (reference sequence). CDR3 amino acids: CASSSQGMTDTQYF. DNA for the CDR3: TGTGCCAGCAGTTCACAGGGGATGACAGATACGCAGTATTTT.

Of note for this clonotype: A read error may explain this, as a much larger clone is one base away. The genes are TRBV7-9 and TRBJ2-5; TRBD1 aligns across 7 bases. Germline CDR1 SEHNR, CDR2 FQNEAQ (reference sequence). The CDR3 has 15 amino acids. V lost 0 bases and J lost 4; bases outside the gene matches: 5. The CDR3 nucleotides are TGTGCCAGCAGCTTAGCGAAACAGGGGAGAGAGACCCAGTACTTC. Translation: CASSLAKQGRETQYF.

The CDR3 spells CASSPIGPSFF. The CDR3 DNA follows: TGTGCCAGCAGCCCTATCGGTCCCAGCTTCTTT. This chain connects TRBV12-3 or TRBV12-4 to TRBJ1-1; no definite D call. This CDR3 comprises 11 residues. Trimming left V 6 bases short and J 14 bases short, with 16 bases between.

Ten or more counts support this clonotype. The CDR3 sequence is CASSPRGGGDEKLFF. CDR3 DNA: TGTGCCAGCAGCCCGAGGGGAGGAGGCGATGAAAAACTGTTTTTT. This chain links TRBV3-1 with TRBJ1-4; maybe TRBD1 (5 bases). V lost 4 bases to trimming and J lost 6 bases, with 15 bases between them. CDR3 length equals 15 residues. CDR1 is LGHDT, CDR2 YNNKEL, per germline (reference sequence).

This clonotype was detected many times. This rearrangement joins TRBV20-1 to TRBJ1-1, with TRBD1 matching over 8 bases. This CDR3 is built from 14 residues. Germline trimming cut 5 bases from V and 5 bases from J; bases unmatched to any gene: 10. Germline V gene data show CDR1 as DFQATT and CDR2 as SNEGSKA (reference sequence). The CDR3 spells CSARRQGRRTEAFF. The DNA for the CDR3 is TGCAGTGCTCGGAGACAGGGGCGGCGTACTGAAGCTTTCTTT.

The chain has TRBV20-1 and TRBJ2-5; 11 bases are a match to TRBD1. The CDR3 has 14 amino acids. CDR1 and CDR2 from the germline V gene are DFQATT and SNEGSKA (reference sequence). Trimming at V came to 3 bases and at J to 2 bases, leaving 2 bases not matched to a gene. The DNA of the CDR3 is TGCAGTGCTAGGGACAGGGGGCGACAAGAGACCCAGTACTTC. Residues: CSARDRGRQETQYF.

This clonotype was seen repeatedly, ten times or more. Written as DNA, the CDR3 is TGCGCCAGCAGTGAGTCGATTGGGGGGACCCCTATTCGGCGGTACTTC. Translating gives CASSESIGGTPIRRYF. V gene TRBV10-1 combines with J gene TRBJ2-7, with D maybe TRBD2 (6 bases). The CDR3 spans 16 residues. V was trimmed by 0 bases and J by 12 bases, leaving 24 bases between them. The germline V gene has CDR1 WNHNN and CDR2 SYGVQD (reference sequence).